Listed here is a single T cell receptor beta chain. This sample stems from a study of OX40 agonist ivuxolimab in advanced cancers. Study-wide context: Three patients showed partial responses: one hepatocellular carcinoma and two cutaneous melanoma cases.

The assay was immunoSEQ multiplex PCR, and TCRdb's table has in-frame clones only and misses some. Of 30,000 to 35,000 clones listed, around 90% are singletons. Germline V gene data show CDR1 as MNHNY and CDR2 as SVGAGI (reference sequence). This CDR3 has 10 amino acids. The V end was cut by 8 bases, the J end by 1 base, with 0 bases between. The sample was CD4+ or CD8+ T cells sorted from blood, taken in a trial of the OX40 agonist ivuxolimab. The receptor comes from an adult with an advanced solid tumor such as melanoma, head and neck, liver or kidney cancer. This chain uses TRBV6-6 with TRBJ2-1, with no clear D. The CDR3 region is CASSYNEQFF. As DNA, the CDR3 is TGTGCCAGCTCCTACAATGAGCAGTTCTTC.